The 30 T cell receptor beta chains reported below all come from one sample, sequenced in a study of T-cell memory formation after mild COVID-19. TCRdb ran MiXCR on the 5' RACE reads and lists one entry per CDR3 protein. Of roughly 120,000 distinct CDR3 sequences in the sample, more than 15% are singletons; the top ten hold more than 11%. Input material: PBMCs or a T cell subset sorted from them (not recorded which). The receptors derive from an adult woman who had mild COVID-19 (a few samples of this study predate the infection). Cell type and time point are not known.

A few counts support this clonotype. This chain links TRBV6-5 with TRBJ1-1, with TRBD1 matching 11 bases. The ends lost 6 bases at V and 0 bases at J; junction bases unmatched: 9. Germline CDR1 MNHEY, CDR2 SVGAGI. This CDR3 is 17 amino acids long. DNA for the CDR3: TGTGCCAGCAGCTCCAGGGACAGGGGGTCGATGAACACTGAAGCTTTCTTT. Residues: CASSSRDRGSMNTEAFF.

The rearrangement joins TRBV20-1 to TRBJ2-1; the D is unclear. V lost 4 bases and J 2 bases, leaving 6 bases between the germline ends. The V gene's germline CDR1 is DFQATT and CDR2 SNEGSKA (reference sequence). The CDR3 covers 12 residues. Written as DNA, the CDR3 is TGCAGTGCTATGGGTGCCTACAATGAGCAGTTCTTC. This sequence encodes CSAMGAYNEQFF.

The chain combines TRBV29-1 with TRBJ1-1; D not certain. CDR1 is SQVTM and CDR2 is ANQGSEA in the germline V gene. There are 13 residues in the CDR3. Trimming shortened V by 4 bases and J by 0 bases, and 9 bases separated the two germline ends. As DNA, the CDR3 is TGCAGCGTTGTTCGCAGGTTGAACACTGAAGCTTTCTTT. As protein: CSVVRRLNTEAFF.

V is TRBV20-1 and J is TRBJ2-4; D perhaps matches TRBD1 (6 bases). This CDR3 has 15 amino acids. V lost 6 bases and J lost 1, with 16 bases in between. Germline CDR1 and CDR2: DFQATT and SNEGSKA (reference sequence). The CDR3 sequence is CSAVDLGGAKNIQYF. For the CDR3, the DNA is TGCAGTGCCGTTGATCTAGGGGGTGCCAAAAACATTCAGTACTTC.

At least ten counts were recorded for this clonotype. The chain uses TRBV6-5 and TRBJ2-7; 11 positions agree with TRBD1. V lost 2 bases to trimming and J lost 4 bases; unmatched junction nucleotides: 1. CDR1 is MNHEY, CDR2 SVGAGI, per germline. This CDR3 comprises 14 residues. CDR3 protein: CASSYRDRGYEQYF. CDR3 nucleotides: TGTGCCAGCAGTTACAGGGACAGGGGGTACGAGCAGTACTTC.

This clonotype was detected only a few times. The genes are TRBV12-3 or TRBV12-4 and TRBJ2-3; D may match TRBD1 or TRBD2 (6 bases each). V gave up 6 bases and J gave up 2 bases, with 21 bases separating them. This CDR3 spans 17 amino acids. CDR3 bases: TGTGCCAGCAGCCTAATAGCCCGGGGGCTAGTCACAGATACGCAGTATTTT. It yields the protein CASSLIARGLVTDTQYF.

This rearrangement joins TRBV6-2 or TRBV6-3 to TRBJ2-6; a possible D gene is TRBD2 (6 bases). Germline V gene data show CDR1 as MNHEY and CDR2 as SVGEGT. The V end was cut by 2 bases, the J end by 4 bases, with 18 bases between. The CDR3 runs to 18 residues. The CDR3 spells CASSYPRASVSGANVLTF. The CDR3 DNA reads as TGTGCCAGCAGTTACCCGAGGGCTAGCGTCTCCGGGGCCAACGTCCTGACTTTC.

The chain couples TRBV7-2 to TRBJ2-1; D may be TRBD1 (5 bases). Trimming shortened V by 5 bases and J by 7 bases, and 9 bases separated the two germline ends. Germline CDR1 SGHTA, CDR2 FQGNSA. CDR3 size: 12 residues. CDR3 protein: CASSQAGNEQFF. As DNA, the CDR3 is TGTGCCAGCAGCCAAGCAGGGAATGAGCAGTTCTTC.

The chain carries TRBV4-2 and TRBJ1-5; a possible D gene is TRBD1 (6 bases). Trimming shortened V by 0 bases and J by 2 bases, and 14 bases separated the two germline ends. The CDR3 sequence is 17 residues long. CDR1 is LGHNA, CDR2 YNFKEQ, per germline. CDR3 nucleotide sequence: TGTGCCAGCAGCCAAGAGGCGGGGGCAATGGGCAATCAGCCCCAGCATTTT. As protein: CASSQEAGAMGNQPQHF.

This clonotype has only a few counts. Here the CDR3 DNA reads TGTGCCACCAGTGATTTGAATCAGGATCGGTATTTT. Translated: CATSDLNQDRYF. The V and J genes are TRBV24-1 and TRBJ2-3; D is unclear. This CDR3 has 12 residues. V gave up 0 bases and J gave up 14 bases, with 11 bases separating them. Germline V lookup: CDR1 KGHDR, CDR2 SFDVKD.

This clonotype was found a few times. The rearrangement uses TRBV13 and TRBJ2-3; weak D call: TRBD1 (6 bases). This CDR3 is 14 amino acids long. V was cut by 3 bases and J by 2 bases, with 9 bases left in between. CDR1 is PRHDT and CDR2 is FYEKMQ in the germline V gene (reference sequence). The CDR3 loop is CASSFRGYTDTQYF. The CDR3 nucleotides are TGTGCCAGCAGCTTCAGGGGTTACACAGATACGCAGTATTTT.

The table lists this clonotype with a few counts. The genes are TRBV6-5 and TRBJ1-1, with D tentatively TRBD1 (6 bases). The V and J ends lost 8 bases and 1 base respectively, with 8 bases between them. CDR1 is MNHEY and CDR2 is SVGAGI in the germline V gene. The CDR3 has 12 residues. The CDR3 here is CASQTGNTEAFF. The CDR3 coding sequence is TGTGCCAGCCAGACAGGGAACACTGAAGCTTTCTTT.

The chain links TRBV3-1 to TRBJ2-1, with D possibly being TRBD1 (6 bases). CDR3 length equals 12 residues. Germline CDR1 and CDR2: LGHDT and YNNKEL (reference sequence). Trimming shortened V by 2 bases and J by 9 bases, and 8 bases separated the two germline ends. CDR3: CASSQSGAEQFF. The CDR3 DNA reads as TGTGCCAGCAGCCAATCAGGGGCTGAGCAGTTCTTC.

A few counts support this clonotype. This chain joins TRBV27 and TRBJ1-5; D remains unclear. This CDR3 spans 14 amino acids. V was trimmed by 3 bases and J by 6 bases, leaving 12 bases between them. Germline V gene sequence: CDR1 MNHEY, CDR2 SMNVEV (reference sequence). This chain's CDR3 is CASSLARETQPQHF. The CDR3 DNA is TGTGCCAGCAGTTTGGCAAGAGAGACTCAGCCCCAGCATTTT.

DNA for the CDR3: TGCAGTGCCCCGACAGGGAGGTGGGAGACCCAGTACTTC. Translation: CSAPTGRWETQYF. J is TRBJ2-5 and V is TRBV20-1, with a tentative D call TRBD1 (7 bases). V lost 6 bases and J lost 5, with 16 bases in between. Germline values: CDR1 DFQATT, CDR2 SNEGSKA (reference sequence). The CDR3 contains 13 residues.

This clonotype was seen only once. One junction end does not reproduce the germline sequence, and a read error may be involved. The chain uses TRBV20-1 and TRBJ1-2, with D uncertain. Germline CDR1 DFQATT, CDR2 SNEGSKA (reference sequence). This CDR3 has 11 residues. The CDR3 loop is CSAASSGPPDF. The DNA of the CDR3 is TGCAGTGCCGCCTCCTCAGGCCCTCCAGACTTC.

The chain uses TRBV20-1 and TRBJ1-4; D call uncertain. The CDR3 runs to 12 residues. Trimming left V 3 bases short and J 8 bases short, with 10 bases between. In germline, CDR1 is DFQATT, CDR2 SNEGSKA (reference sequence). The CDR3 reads CSASLAGEKLFF. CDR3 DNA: TGCAGTGCTAGCCTTGCCGGGGAAAAACTGTTTTTT.

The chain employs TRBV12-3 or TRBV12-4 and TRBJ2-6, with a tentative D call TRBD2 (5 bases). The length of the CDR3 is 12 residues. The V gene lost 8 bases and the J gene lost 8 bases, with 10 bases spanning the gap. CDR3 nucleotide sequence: TGTGCCAGCGGACTTATTTCCAACGTCCTGACTTTC. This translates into CASGLISNVLTF.

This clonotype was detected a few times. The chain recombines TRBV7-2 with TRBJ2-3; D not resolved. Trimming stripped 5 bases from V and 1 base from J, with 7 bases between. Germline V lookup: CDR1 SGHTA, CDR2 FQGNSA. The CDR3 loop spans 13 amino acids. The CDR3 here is CASSPGGTDTQYF. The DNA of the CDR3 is TGTGCCAGCAGCCCCGGCGGCACAGATACGCAGTATTTT.

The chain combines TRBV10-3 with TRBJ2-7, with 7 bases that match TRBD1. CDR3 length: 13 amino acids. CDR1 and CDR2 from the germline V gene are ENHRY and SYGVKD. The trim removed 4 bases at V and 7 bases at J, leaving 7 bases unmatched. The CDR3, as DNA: TGTGCCATCAGTGGGACAGGAGGCCATGAGCAGTACTTC. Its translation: CAISGTGGHEQYF.

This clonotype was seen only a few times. The CDR3 nucleotides read TGTGCCAGCAGCCAAAGACGGGCTAATTCACCCCTCCACTTT. It is translated as CASSQRRANSPLHF. The rearrangement uses TRBV7-9 and TRBJ1-6; unclear D gene. Germline CDR1 SEHNR, CDR2 FQNEAQ (reference sequence). Trimming took off 5 bases at V and 6 bases at J, with 11 bases between the two ends. The CDR3 is 14 residues long. Full variable domain (remainder filled in from reference TRBV7-9 and TRBJ1-6): DTGVSQNPRHKITKRGQNVTFRCDPISEHNRLYWYRQTLGQGPEFLTYFQNEAQLEKSRLLSDRFSAERPKGSFSTLEIQRTEQGDSAMYLCASSQRRANSPLHFGNGTRLTVT.

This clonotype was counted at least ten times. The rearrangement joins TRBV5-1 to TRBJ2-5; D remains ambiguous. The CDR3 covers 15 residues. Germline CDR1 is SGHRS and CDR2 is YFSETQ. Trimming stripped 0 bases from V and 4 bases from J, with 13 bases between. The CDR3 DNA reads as TGCGCCAGCAGCTTGGCCGGCAGAAACGGAGAGACCCAGTACTTC. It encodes CASSLAGRNGETQYF.

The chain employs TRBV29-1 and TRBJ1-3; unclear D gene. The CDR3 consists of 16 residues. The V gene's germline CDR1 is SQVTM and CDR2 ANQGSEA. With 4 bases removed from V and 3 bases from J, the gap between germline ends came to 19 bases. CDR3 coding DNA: TGCAGCGTTGGTCAAGTAGCAGGCGCCTTTGGAAACACCATATATTTT. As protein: CSVGQVAGAFGNTIYF.

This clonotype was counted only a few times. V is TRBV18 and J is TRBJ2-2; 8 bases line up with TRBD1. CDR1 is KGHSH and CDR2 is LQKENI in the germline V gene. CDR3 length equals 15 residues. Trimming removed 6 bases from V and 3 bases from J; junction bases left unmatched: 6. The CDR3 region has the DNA TGTGCCAGCTCGCGACAGGGGACTGACACCGGGGAGCTGTTTTTT. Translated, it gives CASSRQGTDTGELFF.

The DNA for the CDR3 is TGTGCCATCAGGTTGGGGACAGGGCTAGACGAGCAGTACTTC. Its protein is CAIRLGTGLDEQYF. This sequence joins TRBV10-3 and TRBJ2-7; 9 bases align to TRBD1. Germline values: CDR1 ENHRY, CDR2 SYGVKD. The CDR3 extends over 14 amino acids. J was trimmed by 5 bases and V by 6 bases; bases with no gene match: 8.

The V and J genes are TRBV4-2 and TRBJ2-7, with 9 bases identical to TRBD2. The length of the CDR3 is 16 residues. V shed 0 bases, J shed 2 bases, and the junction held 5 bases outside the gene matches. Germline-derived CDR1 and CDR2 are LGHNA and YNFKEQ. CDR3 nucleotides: TGTGCCAGCAGCCAAGAGGGGCTAGCGGGGACCTACGAGCAGTACTTC. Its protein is CASSQEGLAGTYEQYF.

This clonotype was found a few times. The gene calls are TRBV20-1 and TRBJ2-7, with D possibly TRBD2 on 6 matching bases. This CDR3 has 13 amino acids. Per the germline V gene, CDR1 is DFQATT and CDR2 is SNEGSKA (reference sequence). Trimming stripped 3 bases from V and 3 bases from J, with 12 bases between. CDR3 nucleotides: TGCAGTGCTAGGGACTACCTGAACTACGAGCAGTACTTC. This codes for CSARDYLNYEQYF.

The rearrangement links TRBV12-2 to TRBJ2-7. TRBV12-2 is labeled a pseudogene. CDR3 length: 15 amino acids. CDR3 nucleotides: TGTGCAAGTCGTTTCTGTAACCGAGATCTTTGGGAGCAGTACTTC. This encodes CASRFCNRDLWEQYF.

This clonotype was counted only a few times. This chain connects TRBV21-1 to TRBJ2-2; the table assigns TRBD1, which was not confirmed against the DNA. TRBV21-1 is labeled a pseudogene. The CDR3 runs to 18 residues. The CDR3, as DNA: TGTGCCAGCACCCCTCAGAGTGGCAGGGGGATATACACCGGGGAGCTGTTTTTT. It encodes CASTPQSGRGIYTGELFF.

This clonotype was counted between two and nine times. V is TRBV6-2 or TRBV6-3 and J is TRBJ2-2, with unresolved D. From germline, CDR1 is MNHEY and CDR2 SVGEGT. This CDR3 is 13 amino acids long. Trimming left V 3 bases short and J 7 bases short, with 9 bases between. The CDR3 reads CASSYGMRGELFF. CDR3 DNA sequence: TGTGCCAGCAGTTATGGAATGCGCGGGGAGCTGTTTTTT.